This T cell receptor (beta chain) was sequenced during a study of blood T cells in healthy people across ages. Through a sample-barcoded 5' primer and a J-beta primer mix, a second PCR was run for about 6 to 12 cycles. Each CDR3 protein is one row after TCRdb ran MiXCR on the 5' RACE reads. The table has around 1,000,000 distinct CDR3 sequences, around two fifths seen once; the top ten hold roughly 14%. The CDR3 covers 15 residues. The ends lost 8 bases at V and 6 bases at J; junction bases unmatched: 11. The origin of this receptor is a man between 18 and 35 years old in good health. The rearrangement links TRBV12-3 or TRBV12-4 to TRBJ2-1; TRBD1 aligns across 9 bases. Material: blood. The CDR3 here is CASGPGTGLGNEQFF. In DNA form, the CDR3 reads TGTGCCAGCGGCCCCGGGACAGGGTTAGGCAATGAGCAGTTCTTC.